A selection of T cell receptor beta chains follows, all from one sample in a study of blood T cell repertoires in COVID-19. Measured with immunoSEQ multiplex PCR; TCRdb has only the in-frame clones, and not every one. The sample yields 40,000 or so clones, around 92% seen once. The sample comprised peripheral blood. The origin of the receptors is a human donor in a cohort sampled during active COVID-19. The CDR3 runs from the conserved cysteine through the conserved F or W. A D gene is named only where the DNA matches it firmly. The size entry is marked missing in some rows and otherwise reads once, few, many or a size class.

TRBD2	TRBV19	TRBJ2-5	NA	TGTGCCAGTAGTATAAGCGGGGGGTACCAAGAGACCCAGTACTTC	CASSISGGYQETQYF
TRBD1	TRBV4-2	TRBJ2-1	NA	TGTGCCAGCAGCCAAGGTCTGGGACAGGGGGCGAGGGAGCAGTTCTTC	CASSQGLGQGAREQFF
NA	TRBV5-3	TRBJ2-7	NA	TGTGCCAAAACTAAAGCCTTTGTCGAGCAGTACTTC	CAKTKAFVEQYF
NA	TRBV2	TRBJ1-2	NA	TGTGCCAGCAGTGAGGTGACGGGAATCTATGGCTACACCTTC	CASSEVTGIYGYTF
TRBD1	TRBV4-3	TRBJ2-3	NA	TGCGCCAGCAGCCAAGATAGTGGACAGGGCCCAGATACGCAGTATTTT	CASSQDSGQGPDTQYF
TRBD2	TRBV6-6	TRBJ2-7	once	TGTGCCAGCAGTCGAAGCGGGGCCTACGAGCAGTACTTC	CASSRSGAYEQYF
NA	TRBV6-2/TRBV6-3	TRBJ2-1	NA	TGTGCCAGCAGTTACCCAATACTATACAATGAGCAGTTCTTC	CASSYPILYNEQFF
NA	TRBV11-2	TRBJ2-5	NA	TGTGCCAGCAGAATCGGGGGGCTAGCGGTCCCCAGAGAGACCCAGTACTTC	CASRIGGLAVPRETQYF
TRBD2	TRBV5-1	TRBJ2-1	NA	TGCGCCAGCAGCGGACCTAGCGGACCCTACAATGAGCAGTTCTTC	CASSGPSGPYNEQFF
NA	TRBV6-6	TRBJ2-7	NA	TGTGCCAGCAGTTCTCGGCGGGAACTTTCCTACGAGCAGTACTTC	CASSSRRELSYEQYF
TRBD2	TRBV7-7	TRBJ2-5	NA	TGTGCTAGCAGCTTGGGACTAGCGGACCAAGAGACCCAGTACTTC	CASSLGLADQETQYF
TRBD2	TRBV24-1	TRBJ2-1	once	TGTGCCAGCTCCCCCGGGGTAGCGGGGTCCGTCTCCTACAATGAGCAGTTCTTC	CASSPGVAGSVSYNEQFF
NA	TRBV5-1	TRBJ2-7	NA	TGCGCCAGCAGCTTGGGGGACACGATAAGCTCCTACGAGCAGTACTTC	CASSLGDTISSYEQYF
TRBD2	TRBV5-1	TRBJ2-7	NA	TGCGCCAGCAGGGATACGGGGGGAACCTACGAGCAGTACTTC	CASRDTGGTYEQYF
NA	TRBV6-6	TRBJ2-7	NA	TGTGCCAGCAGTTACGGTTACGGGTCCTCCTACGAGCAGTACTTC	CASSYGYGSSYEQYF
TRBD1	TRBV5-6	TRBJ1-2	NA	TGTGCCAGCAGCTTGCGGTCAACAGGGGCCTATGGCTACACCTTC	CASSLRSTGAYGYTF
TRBD1	TRBV11-2	TRBJ2-3	NA	TGTGCCAGCAGCTTAATTGGTACAGGGGGCTACACAGATACGCAGTATTTT	CASSLIGTGGYTDTQYF
NA	TRBV27	TRBJ1-4	NA	TGTGCCAGCAAACTGGGGGGGCTTAACGAAAAACTGTTTTTT	CASKLGGLNEKLFF